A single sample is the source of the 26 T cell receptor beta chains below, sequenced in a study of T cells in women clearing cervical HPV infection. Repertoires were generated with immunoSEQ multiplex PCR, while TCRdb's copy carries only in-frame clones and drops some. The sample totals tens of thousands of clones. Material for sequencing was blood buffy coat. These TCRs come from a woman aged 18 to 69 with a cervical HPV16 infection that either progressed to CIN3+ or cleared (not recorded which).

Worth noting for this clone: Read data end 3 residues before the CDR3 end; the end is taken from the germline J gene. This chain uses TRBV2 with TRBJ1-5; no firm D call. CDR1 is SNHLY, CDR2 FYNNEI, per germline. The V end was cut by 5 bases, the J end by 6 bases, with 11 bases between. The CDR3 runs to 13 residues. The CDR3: CASSIHRTQPQHF. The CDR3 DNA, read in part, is TGTGCCAGCAGTATACACCGAACTCAGCCC.

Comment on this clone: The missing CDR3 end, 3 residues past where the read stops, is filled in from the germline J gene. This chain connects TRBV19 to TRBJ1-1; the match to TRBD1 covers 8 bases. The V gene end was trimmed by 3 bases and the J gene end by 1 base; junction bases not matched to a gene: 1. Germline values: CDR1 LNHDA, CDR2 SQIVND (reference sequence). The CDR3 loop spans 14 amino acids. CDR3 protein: CASSIGTGNTEAFF. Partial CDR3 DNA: TGTGCCAGTAGTATTGGGACAGGGAACACTGAA. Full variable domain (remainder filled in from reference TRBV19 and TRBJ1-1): DGGITQSPKYLFRKEGQNVTLSCEQNLNHDAMYWYRQDPGQGLRLIYYSQIVNDFQKGDIAEGYSVSREKKESFPLTVTSAQKNPTAFYLCASSIGTGNTEAFFGQGTRLTVV.

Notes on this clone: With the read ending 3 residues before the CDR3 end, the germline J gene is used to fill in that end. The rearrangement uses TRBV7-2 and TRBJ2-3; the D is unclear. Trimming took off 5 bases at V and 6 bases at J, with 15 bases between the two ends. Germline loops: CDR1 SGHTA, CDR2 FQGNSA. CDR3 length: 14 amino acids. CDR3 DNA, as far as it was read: TGTGCCAGCAGCCCGACGACACCCCGGGATACG. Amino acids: CASSPTTPRDT. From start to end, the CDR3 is CASSPTTPRDTQYF.

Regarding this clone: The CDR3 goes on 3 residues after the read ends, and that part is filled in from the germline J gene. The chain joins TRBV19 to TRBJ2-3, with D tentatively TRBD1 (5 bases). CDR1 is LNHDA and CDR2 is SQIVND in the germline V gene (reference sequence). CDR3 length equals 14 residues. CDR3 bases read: TGTGCCAGTAGTAGTACCTGGGGCAATCAGCCG. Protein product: CASSSTWGNQP. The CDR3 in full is CASSSTWGNQPQYF.

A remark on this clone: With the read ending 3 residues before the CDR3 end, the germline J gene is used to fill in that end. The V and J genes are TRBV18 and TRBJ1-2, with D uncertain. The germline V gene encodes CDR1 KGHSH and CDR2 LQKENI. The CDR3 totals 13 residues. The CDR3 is CASSPRSSNDYTF. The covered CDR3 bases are TGTGCCAGCTCACCACGGTCTTCTAATGAC.

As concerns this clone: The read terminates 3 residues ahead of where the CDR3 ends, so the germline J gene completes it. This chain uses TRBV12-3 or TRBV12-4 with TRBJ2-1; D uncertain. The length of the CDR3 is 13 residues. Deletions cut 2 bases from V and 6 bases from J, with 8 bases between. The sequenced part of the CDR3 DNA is TGTGCCAGCAGTTTATGGCTCCCCAATGAG. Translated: CASSLWLPNE. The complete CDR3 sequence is CASSLWLPNEQFF.

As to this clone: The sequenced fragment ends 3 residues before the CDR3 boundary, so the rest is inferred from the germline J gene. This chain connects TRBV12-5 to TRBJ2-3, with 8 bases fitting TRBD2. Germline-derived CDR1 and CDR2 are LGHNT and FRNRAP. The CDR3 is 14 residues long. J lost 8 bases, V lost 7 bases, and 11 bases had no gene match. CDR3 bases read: TGTGCTAGTGACGTAGCGGGGTCCGGGGGTACG. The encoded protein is CASDVAGSGGT. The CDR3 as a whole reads CASDVAGSGGTQYF. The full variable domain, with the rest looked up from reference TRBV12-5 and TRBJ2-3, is DARVTQTPRHKVTEMGQEVTMRCQPILGHNTVFWYRQTMMQGLELLAYFRNRAPLDDSGMPKDRFSAEMPDATLATLKIQPSEPRDSAVYFCASDVAGSGGTQYFGPGTRLTVL.

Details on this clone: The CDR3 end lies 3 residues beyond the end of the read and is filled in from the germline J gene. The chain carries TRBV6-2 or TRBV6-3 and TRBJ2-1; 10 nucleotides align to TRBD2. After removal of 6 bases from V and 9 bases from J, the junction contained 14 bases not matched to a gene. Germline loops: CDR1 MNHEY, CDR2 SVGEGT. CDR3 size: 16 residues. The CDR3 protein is CASRSMSGGARSEQFF. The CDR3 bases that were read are TGTGCCAGCAGGTCCATGAGCGGGGGGGCCCGTAGTGAG.

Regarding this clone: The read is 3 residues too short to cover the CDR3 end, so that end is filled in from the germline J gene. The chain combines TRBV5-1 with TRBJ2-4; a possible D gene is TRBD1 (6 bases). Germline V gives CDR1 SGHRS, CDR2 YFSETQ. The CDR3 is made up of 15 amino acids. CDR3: CASSPDLTGFYGQYF. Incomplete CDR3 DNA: TGCGCCAGCAGCCCCGACCTCACAGGGTTCTATGGT.

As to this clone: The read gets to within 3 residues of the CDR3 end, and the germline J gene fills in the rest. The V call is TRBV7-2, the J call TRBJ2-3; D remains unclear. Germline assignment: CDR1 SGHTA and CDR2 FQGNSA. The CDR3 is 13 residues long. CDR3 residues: CASSLLAQETQYF. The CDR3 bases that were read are TGTGCCAGCAGCTTACTCGCACAAGAGACG.

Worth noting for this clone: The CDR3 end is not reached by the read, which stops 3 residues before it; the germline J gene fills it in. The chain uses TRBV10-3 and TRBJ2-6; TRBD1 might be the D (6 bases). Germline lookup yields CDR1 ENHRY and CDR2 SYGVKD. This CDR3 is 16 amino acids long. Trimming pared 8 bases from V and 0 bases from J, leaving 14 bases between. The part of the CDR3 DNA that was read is TGTGCCATCTCGGGACACGCGACCTCTGGGGCCAACGTC. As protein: CAISGHATSGANV. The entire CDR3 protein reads CAISGHATSGANVLTF.

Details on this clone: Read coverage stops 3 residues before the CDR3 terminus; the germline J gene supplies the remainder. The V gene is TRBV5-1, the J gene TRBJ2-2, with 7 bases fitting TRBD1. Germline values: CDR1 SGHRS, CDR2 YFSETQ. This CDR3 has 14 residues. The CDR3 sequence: CASSLDRAGEKLFF. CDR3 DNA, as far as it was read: TGCGCCAGCAGCTTAGACAGGGCGGGTGAAAAG.

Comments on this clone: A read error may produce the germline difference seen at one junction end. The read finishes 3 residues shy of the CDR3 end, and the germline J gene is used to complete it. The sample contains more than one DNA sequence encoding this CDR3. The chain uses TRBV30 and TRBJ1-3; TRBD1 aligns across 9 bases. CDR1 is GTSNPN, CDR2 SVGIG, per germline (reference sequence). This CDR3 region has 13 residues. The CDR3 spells CAWSVQGANTIYF. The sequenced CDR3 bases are TGTGCCTGGAGTGTACAGGGGGCCAACACA. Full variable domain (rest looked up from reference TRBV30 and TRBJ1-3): SQTIHQWPATLVQPVGSPLSLECTVEGTSNPNLYWYRQAAGRGLQLLFYSVGIGQISSEVPQNLSASRPQDRQFILSSKKLLLSDSGFYLCAWSVQGANTIYFGEGSWLTVV.

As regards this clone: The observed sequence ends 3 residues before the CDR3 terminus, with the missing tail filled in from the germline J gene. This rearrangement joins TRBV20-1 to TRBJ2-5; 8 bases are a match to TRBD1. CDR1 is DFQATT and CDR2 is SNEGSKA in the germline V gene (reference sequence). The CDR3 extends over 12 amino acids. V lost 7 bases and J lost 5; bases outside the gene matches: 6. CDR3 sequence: CSVDRVAETQYF. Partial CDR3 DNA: TGCAGTGTGGACAGGGTAGCGGAGACC.

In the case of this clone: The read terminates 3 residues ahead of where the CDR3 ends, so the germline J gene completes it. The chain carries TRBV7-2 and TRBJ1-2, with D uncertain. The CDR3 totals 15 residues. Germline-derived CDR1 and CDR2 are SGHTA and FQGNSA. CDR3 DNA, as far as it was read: TGTGCCAGCAGCCCGCGGCTAGACTTACACAATGAC. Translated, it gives CASSPRLDLHND. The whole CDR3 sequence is CASSPRLDLHNDYTF.

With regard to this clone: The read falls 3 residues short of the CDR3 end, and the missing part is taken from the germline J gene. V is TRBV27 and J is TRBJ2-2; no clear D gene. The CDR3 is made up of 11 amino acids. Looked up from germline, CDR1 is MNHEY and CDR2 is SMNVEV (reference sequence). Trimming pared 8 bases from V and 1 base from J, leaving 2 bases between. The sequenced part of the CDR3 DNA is TGTGCCAGCCGGAACACCGGGGAG. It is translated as CASRNTGE. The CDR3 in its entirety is CASRNTGELFF.

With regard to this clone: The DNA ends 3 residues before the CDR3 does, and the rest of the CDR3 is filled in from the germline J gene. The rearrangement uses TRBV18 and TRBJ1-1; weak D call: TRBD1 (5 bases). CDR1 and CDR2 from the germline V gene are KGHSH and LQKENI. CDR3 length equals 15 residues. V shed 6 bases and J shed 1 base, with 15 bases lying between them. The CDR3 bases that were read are TGTGCCAGCTCGCCGGCCGAGACAGCGAACACTGAA. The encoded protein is CASSPAETANTE. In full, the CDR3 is CASSPAETANTEAFF.

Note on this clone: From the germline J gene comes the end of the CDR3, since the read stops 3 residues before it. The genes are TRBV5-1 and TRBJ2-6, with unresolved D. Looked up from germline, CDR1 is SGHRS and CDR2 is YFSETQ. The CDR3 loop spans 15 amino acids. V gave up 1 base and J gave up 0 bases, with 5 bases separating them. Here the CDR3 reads CASSLTVSGANVLTF. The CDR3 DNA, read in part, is TGCGCCAGCAGCTTGACAGTCTCTGGGGCCAACGTC.

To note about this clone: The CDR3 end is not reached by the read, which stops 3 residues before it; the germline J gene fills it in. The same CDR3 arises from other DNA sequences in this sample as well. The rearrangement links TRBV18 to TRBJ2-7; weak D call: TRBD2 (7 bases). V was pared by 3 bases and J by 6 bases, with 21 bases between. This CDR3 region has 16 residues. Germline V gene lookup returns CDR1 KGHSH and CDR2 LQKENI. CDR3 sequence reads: CASSPPGGGGRSEQYF. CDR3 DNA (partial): TGTGCCAGCTCACCCCCCGGGGGCGGGGGCAGGAGCGAG.

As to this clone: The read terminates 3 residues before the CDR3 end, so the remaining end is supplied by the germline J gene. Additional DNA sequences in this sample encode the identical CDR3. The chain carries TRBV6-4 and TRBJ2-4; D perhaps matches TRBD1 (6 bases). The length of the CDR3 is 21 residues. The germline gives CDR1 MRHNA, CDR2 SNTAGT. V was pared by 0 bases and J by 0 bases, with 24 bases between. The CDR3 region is CASSDSSLCPLDSLAKNIQYF. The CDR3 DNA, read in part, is TGTGCCAGCAGTGACTCGAGTCTTTGTCCATTGGACAGTTTAGCCAAAAACATT.

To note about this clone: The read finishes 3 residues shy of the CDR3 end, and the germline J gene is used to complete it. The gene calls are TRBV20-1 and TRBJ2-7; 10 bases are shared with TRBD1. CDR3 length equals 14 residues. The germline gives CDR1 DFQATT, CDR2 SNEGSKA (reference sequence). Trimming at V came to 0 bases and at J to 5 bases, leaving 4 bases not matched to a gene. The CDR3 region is CSARDVGQGDEQYF. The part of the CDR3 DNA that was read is TGCAGTGCTAGAGATGTTGGACAGGGGGACGAG.

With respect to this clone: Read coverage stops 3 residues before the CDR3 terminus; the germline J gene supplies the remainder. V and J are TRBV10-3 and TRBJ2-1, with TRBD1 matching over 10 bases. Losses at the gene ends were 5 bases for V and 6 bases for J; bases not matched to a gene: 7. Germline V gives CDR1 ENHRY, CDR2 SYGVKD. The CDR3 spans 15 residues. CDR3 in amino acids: CAISPGQGDINEQFF. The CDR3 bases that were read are TGTGCCATCAGTCCCGGACAGGGGGATATCAATGAG.

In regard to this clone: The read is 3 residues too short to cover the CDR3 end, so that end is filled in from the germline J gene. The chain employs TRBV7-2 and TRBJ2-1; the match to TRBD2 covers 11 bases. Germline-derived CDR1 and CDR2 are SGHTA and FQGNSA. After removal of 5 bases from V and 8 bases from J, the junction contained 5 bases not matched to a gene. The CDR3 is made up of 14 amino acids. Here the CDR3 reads CASSNSGGGDEQFF. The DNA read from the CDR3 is TGTGCCAGCAGCAATAGCGGGGGGGGAGATGAG.

The CDR3 bases that were read are TGTGCCAGCTCACTCGCCAGGACAGCTAGAACCTACGAG. Amino acid sequence: CASSLARTARTYE. The CDR3, in full, reads CASSLARTARTYEQYF. J is TRBJ2-7 and V is TRBV18; D perhaps matches TRBD1 (6 bases). The CDR3 is cut off 3 residues early in the read; its end comes from the germline J gene. This CDR3 region has 16 residues. V lost 4 bases and J 2 bases, leaving 18 bases between the germline ends. In germline, CDR1 is KGHSH, CDR2 LQKENI.

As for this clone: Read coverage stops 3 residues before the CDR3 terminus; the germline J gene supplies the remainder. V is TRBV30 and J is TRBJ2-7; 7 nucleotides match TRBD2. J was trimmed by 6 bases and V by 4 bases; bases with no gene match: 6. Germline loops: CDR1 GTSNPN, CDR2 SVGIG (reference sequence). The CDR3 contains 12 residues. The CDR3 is CAWKRGRAEQYF. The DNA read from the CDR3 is TGTGCCTGGAAACGGGGGAGGGCCGAG.

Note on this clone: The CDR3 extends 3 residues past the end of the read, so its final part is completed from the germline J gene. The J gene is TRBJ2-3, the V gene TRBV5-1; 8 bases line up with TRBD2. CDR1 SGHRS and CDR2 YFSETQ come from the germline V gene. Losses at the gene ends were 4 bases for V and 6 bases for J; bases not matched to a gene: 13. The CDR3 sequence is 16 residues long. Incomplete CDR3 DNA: TGCGCCAGCAGCGTCGGGACTAGTGGGGGTTTTGATACG. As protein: CASSVGTSGGFDT. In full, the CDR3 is CASSVGTSGGFDTQYF.